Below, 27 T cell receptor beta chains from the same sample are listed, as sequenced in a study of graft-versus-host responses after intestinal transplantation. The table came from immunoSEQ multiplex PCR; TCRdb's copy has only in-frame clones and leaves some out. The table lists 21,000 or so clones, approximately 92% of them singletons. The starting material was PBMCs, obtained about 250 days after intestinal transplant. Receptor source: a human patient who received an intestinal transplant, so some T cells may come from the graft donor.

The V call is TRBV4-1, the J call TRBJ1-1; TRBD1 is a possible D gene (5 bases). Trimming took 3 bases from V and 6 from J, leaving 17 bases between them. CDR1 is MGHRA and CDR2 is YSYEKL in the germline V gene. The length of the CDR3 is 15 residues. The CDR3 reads CASSQVSEGPAEAFF. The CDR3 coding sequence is TGCGCCAGCAGCCAGGTTTCGGAGGGACCGGCTGAAGCTTTCTTT.

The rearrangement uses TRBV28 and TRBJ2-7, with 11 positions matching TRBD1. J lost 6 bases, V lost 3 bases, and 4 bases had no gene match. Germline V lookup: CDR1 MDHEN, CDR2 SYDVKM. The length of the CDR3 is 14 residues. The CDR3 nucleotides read TGTGCCAGCAGTTTCCTTGGGACAGGGGGCGAGCAGTACTTC. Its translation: CASSFLGTGGEQYF.

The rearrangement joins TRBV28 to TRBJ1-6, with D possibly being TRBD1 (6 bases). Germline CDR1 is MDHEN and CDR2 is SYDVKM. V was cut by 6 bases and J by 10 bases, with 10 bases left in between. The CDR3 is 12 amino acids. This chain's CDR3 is CASRAGASPLHF. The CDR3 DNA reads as TGTGCCAGCAGAGCAGGGGCATCACCCCTCCACTTT. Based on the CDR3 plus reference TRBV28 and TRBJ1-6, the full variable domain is DVKVTQSSRYLVKRTGEKVFLECVQDMDHENMFWYRQDPGLGLRLIYFSYDVKMKEKGDIPEGYSVSREKKERFSLILESASTNQTSMYLCASRAGASPLHFGNGTRLTVT.

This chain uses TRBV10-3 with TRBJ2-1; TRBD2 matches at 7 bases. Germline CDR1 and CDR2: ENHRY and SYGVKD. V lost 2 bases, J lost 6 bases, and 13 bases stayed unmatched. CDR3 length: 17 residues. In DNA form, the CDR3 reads TGTGCCATCAGTGAGCGGGGGAGGGAAGAACTACTCAATGAGCAGTTCTTC. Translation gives CAISERGREELLNEQFF.

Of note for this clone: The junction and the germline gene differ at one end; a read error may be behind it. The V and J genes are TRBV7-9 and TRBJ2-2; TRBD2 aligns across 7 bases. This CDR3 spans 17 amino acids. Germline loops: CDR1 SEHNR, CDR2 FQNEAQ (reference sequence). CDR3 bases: TGTGCCAGCAGCCTAGCGGTTCGGGGTTTTGGCACCGGGGAGCTGTTTTTT. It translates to CASSLAVRGFGTGELFF.

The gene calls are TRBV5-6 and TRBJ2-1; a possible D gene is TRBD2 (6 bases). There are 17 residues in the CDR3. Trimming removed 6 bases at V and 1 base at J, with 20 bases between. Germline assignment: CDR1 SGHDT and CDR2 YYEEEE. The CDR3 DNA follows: TGTGCCAGCACAAATGATGGACTGGGAGGATCCTACAATGAGCAGTTCTTC. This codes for CASTNDGLGGSYNEQFF.

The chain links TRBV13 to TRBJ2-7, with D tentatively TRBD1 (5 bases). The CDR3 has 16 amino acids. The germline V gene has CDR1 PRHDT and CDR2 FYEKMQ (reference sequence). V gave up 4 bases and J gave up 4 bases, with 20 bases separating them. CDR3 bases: TGTGCCAGCAGCTCCTCCGCAGGTCGCAAGGGGTACGAGCAGTACTTC. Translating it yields CASSSSAGRKGYEQYF.

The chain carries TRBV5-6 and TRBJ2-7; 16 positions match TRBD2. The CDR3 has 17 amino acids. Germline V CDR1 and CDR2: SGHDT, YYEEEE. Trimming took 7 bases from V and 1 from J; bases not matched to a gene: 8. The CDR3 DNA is TGTGCCAGCGCCCGGGGACTAGCGGGAGGGGGGTCCTACGAGCAGTACTTC. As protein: CASARGLAGGGSYEQYF. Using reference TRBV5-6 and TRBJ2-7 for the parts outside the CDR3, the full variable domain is DAGVTQSPTHLIKTRGQQVTLRCSPKSGHDTVSWYQQALGQGPQFIFQYYEEEERQRGNFPDRFSGHQFPNYSSELNVNALLLGDSALYLCASARGLAGGGSYEQYFGPGTRLTVT.

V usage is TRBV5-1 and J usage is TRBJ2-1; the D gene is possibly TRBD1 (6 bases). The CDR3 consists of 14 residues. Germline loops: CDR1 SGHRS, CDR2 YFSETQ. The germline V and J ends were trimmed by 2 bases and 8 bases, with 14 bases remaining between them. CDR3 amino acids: CASSFTGHFDEQFF. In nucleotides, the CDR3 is TGCGCCAGCAGCTTCACGGGACACTTCGATGAGCAGTTCTTC.

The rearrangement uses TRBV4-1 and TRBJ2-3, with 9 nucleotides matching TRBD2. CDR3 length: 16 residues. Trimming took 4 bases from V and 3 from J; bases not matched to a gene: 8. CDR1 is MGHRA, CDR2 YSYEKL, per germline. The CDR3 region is CASSPQWTSDTDTQYF. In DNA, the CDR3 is TGCGCCAGCAGCCCGCAATGGACTAGCGATACAGATACGCAGTATTTT.

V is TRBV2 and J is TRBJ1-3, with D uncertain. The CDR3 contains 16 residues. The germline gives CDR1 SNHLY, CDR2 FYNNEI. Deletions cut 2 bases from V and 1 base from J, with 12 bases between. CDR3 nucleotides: TGTGCCAGCAGTGAACGTACGGGGATATCTGGAAACACCATATATTTT. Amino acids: CASSERTGISGNTIYF. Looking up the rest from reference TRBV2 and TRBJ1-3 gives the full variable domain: EPEVTQTPSHQVTQMGQEVILRCVPISNHLYFYWYRQILGQKVEFLVSFYNNEISEKSEIFDDQFSVERPDGSNFTLKIRSTKLEDSAMYFCASSERTGISGNTIYFGEGSWLTVV.

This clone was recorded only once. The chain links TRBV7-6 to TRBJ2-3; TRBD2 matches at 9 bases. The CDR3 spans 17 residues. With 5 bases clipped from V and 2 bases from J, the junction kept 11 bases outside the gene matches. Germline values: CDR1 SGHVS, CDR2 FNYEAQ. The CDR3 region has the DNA TGTGCCAGCAGCGACTCCCGAGGCGGGAGGGACACAGATACGCAGTATTTT. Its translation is CASSDSRGGRDTDTQYF.

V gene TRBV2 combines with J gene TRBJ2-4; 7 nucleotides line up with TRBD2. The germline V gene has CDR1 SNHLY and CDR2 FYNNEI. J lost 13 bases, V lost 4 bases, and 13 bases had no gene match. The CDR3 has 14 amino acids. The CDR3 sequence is CASSGRELSGRQYF. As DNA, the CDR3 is TGTGCCAGCAGTGGGCGGGAGCTCTCGGGGAGACAGTACTTC.

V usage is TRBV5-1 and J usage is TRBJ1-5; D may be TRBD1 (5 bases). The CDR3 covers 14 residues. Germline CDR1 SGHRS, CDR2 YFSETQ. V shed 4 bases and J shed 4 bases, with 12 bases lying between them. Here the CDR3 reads CASSPGLNNQPQHF. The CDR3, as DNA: TGCGCCAGCAGCCCGGGACTGAATAATCAGCCCCAGCATTTT.

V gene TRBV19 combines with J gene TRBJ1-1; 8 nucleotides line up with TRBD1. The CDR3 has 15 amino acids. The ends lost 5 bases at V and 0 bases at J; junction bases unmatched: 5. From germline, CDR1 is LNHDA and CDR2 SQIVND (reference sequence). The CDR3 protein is CASSALGQVNTEAFF. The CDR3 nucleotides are TGTGCCAGTAGTGCGCTGGGACAGGTGAACACTGAAGCTTTCTTT.

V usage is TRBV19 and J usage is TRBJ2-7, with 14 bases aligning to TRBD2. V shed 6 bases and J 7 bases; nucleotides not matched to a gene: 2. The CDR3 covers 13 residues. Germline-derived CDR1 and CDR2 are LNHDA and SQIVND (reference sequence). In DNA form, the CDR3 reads TGTGCCAGTAGGACTAGCGGGAGGGAGGAGCAGTACTTC. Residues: CASRTSGREEQYF. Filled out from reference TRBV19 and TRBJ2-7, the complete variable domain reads DGGITQSPKYLFRKEGQNVTLSCEQNLNHDAMYWYRQDPGQGLRLIYYSQIVNDFQKGDIAEGYSVSREKKESFPLTVTSAQKNPTAFYLCASRTSGREEQYFGPGTRLTVT.

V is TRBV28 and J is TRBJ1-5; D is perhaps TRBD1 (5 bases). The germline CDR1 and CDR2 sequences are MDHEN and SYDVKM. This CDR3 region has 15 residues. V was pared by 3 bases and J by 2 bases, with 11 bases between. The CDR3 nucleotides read TGTGCCAGCAGTTTGCAGGGCTGGGGCAATCAGCCCCAGCATTTT. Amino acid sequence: CASSLQGWGNQPQHF. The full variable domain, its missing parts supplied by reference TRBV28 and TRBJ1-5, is DVKVTQSSRYLVKRTGEKVFLECVQDMDHENMFWYRQDPGLGLRLIYFSYDVKMKEKGDIPEGYSVSREKKERFSLILESASTNQTSMYLCASSLQGWGNQPQHFGDGTRLSIL.

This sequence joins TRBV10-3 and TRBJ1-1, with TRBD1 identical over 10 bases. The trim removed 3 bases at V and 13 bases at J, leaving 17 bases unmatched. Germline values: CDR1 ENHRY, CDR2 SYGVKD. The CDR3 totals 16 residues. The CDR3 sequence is CAISDTAGTGEPNGFF. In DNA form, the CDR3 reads TGTGCCATCAGTGATACCGCCGGGACAGGGGAGCCTAACGGTTTCTTT.

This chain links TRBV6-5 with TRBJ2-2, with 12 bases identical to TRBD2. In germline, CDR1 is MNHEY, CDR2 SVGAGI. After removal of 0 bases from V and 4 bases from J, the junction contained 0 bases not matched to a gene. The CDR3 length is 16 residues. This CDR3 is CASSYSTSGSTGELFF. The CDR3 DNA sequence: TGTGCCAGCAGTTACTCGACTAGCGGGAGCACCGGGGAGCTGTTTTTT.

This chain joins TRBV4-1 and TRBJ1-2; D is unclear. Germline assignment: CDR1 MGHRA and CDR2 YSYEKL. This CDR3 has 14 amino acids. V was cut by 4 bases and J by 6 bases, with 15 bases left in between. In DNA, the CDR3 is TGCGCCAGCAGCCGAGTTCAGGTTGGGGATGGCTACACCTTC. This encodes CASSRVQVGDGYTF.

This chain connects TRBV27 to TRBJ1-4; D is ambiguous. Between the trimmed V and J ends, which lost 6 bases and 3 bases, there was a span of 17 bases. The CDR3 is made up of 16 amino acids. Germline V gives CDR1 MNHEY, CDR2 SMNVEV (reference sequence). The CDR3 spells CASSPRVAEPNEKLFF. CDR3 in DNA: TGTGCCAGCAGCCCCCGCGTGGCAGAACCTAATGAAAAACTGTTTTTT.

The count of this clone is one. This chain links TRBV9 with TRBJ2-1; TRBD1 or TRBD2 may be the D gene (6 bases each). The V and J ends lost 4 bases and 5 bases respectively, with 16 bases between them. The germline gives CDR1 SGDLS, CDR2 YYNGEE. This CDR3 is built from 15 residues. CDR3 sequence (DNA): TGTGCCAGCAGCCCAGGGGCGGGGATCAACAATGAGCAGTTCTTC. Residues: CASSPGAGINNEQFF.

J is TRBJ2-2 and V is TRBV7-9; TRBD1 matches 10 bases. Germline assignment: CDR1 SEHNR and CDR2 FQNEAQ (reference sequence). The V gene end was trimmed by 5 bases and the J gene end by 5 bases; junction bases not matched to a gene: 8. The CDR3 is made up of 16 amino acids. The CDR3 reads CASSPDRGHRTGELFF. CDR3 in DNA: TGTGCCAGCAGCCCCGACAGGGGGCACAGAACCGGGGAGCTGTTTTTT.

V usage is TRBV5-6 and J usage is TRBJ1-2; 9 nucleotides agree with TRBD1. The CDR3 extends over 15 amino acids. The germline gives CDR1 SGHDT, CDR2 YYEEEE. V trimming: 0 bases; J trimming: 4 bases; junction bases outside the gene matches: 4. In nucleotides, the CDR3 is TGTGCCAGCAGCTTGGACCCGACAGGGGGCTATGGCTACACCTTC. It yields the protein CASSLDPTGGYGYTF.

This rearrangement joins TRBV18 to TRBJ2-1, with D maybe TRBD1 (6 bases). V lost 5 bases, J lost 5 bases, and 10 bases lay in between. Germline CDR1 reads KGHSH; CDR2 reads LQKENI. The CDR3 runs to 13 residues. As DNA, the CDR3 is TGTGCCAGCTCATCGAACAGGGACAATGAGCAGTTCTTC. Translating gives CASSSNRDNEQFF.

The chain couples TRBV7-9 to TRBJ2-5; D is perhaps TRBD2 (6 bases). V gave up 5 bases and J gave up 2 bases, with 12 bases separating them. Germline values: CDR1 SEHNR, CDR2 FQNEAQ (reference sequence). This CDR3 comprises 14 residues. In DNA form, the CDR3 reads TGTGCCAGCAGCGGGGGGAGGAGACAAGAGACCCAGTACTTC. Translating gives CASSGGRRQETQYF.

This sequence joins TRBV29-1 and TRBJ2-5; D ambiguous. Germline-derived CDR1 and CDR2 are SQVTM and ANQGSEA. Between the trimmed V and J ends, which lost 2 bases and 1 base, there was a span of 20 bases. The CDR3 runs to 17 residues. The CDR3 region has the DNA TGCAGCGTTGAAATAGTATCTCCTAGGTGGGTCCAAGAGACCCAGTACTTC. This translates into CSVEIVSPRWVQETQYF.